Listed here are 2 T cell receptor beta chains from one sample, sequenced in a study of T cells after yellow fever vaccination. MiXCR was run by TCRdb on the 5' RACE reads, yielding one entry per CDR3 protein. The data hold approximately 450,000 distinct CDR3 sequences, with 18% observed a single time. Sequencing was performed on PBMCs, taken before the yellow fever booster vaccination. The receptors derive from a man aged 18 to 30 who received the YFV17D yellow fever vaccine.

This sequence joins TRBV10-3 and TRBJ1-5, with D possibly matching TRBD1 (6 bases). Trimming shortened V by 8 bases and J by 3 bases, and 11 bases separated the two germline ends. Germline V lookup: CDR1 ENHRY, CDR2 SYGVKD. The CDR3 spans 13 residues. The CDR3 coding sequence is TGTGCCATCCGGACAGTCCTCAATCAGCCCCAGCATTTT. Its protein product is CAIRTVLNQPQHF.

The chain recombines TRBV3-1 with TRBJ2-1; 14 positions agree with TRBD2. The CDR3 is made up of 16 amino acids. From germline, CDR1 is LGHDT and CDR2 YNNKEL (reference sequence). V lost 4 bases and J lost 9; bases outside the gene matches: 8. This chain's CDR3 is CASSRPGLAGGGEQFF. CDR3 nucleotides: TGTGCCAGCAGCCGCCCAGGACTAGCGGGGGGAGGTGAGCAGTTCTTC.